The 30 T cell receptor beta chains reported below all come from one sample, sequenced in a study of neurological immune-mediated disorders. TCRdb re-called the 5' RACE reads through MiXCR, storing one row per CDR3 protein. The top ten hold about 3% of the sample, which has 45,000 to 65,000 distinct CDR3 sequences, 4.2% seen once. Source material: PBMCs. The receptor source for this set is a man aged 45-60 years with multiple sclerosis.

This clonotype was counted many times. The chain combines TRBV12-3 or TRBV12-4 with TRBJ2-1; weak D call: TRBD1 (5 bases). The CDR3 is made up of 15 amino acids. V was pared by 6 bases and J by 7 bases, with 19 bases between. Here the CDR3 DNA reads TGTGCCAGCAGCCCTTTGTGGGGCTACACAAATGAGCAGTTCTTC. Translation gives CASSPLWGYTNEQFF.

At least ten counts were recorded for this clonotype. The chain combines TRBV5-1 with TRBJ2-3; D possibly corresponds to TRBD2 (5 bases). The ends were cut back, 5 bases at V and 2 bases at J, with 6 bases in the middle. CDR1 is SGHRS and CDR2 is YFSETQ in the germline V gene. The CDR3 contains 12 residues. The chain's CDR3 is CASRTNTDTQYF. The CDR3 bases are TGCGCCAGCAGGACTAACACAGATACGCAGTATTTT.

This clonotype was counted at least ten times. The V and J genes are TRBV5-1 and TRBJ1-1; possibly TRBD1 for D (5 bases). This CDR3 region has 14 residues. The V gene lost 0 bases and the J gene lost 5 bases, with 11 bases spanning the gap. Germline-derived CDR1 and CDR2 are SGHRS and YFSETQ. CDR3 residues: CASSLVAEGTEAFF. In DNA, the CDR3 is TGCGCCAGCAGCTTGGTTGCCGAGGGGACTGAAGCTTTCTTT.

This clonotype was picked up many times. J is TRBJ2-3 and V is TRBV6-6; unclear D gene. The V gene's germline CDR1 is MNHNY and CDR2 SVGAGI (reference sequence). V dropped 0 bases and J dropped 2 bases, with 9 bases sitting between them. The CDR3 spans 15 residues. The CDR3 nucleotides are TGTGCCAGCAGTTACTCCCGGGCCAACACAGATACGCAGTATTTT. This codes for CASSYSRANTDTQYF.

This clonotype was seen a handful of times. The chain joins TRBV7-2 to TRBJ2-2; maybe TRBD2 (5 bases). V was cut by 3 bases and J by 7 bases, with 9 bases left in between. Germline V gene sequence: CDR1 SGHTA, CDR2 FQGNSA. The CDR3 loop spans 13 amino acids. The DNA of the CDR3 is TGTGCCAGCAGCTTTCAGAGGGTCGGGGAGCTGTTTTTT. Its protein product is CASSFQRVGELFF.

This clonotype was detected ten times or more. The CDR3 sequence: CASSEYRESSEQYF. The CDR3 region has the DNA TGTGCCAGCAGTGAATACCGGGAGTCGAGTGAGCAGTACTTC. The chain is built from TRBV25-1 and TRBJ2-7; perhaps TRBD2 as D (6 bases). Germline CDR1 and CDR2: MGHDK and SYGVNS. This CDR3 is 14 amino acids long. Deletions cut 0 bases from V and 7 bases from J, with 13 bases between.

This clonotype was seen repeatedly, ten times or more. The chain is built from TRBV20-1 and TRBJ2-3; D is unresolved. Trimming removed 3 bases from V and 1 base from J, with 8 bases in between. CDR1 and CDR2 (germline): DFQATT, SNEGSKA (reference sequence). There are 13 residues in the CDR3. In DNA form, the CDR3 reads TGCAGTGCTAGGTGGTGGGGCACAGATACGCAGTATTTT. It yields the protein CSARWWGTDTQYF.

At least ten counts were recorded for this clonotype. The J gene is TRBJ1-2, the V gene TRBV6-5, with a possible D match to TRBD1 (5 bases). The CDR3 runs to 15 residues. V was pared by 6 bases and J by 4 bases, with 18 bases between. Germline V CDR1 and CDR2: MNHEY, SVGAGI. This CDR3 reads CASSRGGALAYGYTF. For the CDR3, the DNA is TGTGCCAGCAGCAGAGGAGGGGCGCTAGCCTATGGCTACACCTTC.

This chain uses TRBV28 with TRBJ2-7; 8 bases are a match to TRBD2. J lost 6 bases, V lost 3 bases, and 19 bases had no gene match. The CDR3 loop spans 18 amino acids. CDR1 is MDHEN, CDR2 SYDVKM, per germline. As DNA, the CDR3 is TGTGCCAGCAGTTTCCAGAAGTGGCTCGGGAGCGGGAGCGTCGAGCAGTACTTC. Its protein product is CASSFQKWLGSGSVEQYF.

This clonotype occurred many times. This sequence joins TRBV5-1 and TRBJ2-7, with D hard to call. Germline loops: CDR1 SGHRS, CDR2 YFSETQ. The CDR3 runs to 11 residues. The V gene lost 6 bases and the J gene lost 5 bases, with 9 bases spanning the gap. The CDR3 sequence is CASTVGNEQYF. CDR3 in DNA: TGCGCCAGCACCGTAGGTAACGAGCAGTACTTC.

This clonotype has ten or more counts. This sequence joins TRBV7-2 and TRBJ2-7, with 9 bases aligning to TRBD1. V was pared by 0 bases and J by 7 bases, with 7 bases of the junction left unmatched. The germline CDR1 and CDR2 sequences are SGHTA and FQGNSA. This CDR3 region has 15 residues. CDR3 DNA: TGTGCCAGCAGCTTAGCCGGGACAGGGTTAGGGGAGCAGTACTTC. It specifies CASSLAGTGLGEQYF.

This clonotype was counted many times. CDR3 coding DNA: TGCGCCAGCTCTGGGACAGGATTACCCAACTACGAGCAGTACTTC. Its protein product is CASSGTGLPNYEQYF. The chain is built from TRBV5-1 and TRBJ2-7, with 8 bases matching TRBD1. Trimming removed 7 bases from V and 3 bases from J; junction bases left unmatched: 12. There are 15 residues in the CDR3. Germline V CDR1 and CDR2: SGHRS, YFSETQ.

This clonotype was counted a few times. This may come from a read error, since a much larger clone is one base off. This chain connects TRBV20-1 to TRBJ2-7; the D gene is possibly TRBD2 (6 bases). This CDR3 comprises 13 residues. From germline, CDR1 is DFQATT and CDR2 SNEGSKA (reference sequence). V dropped 3 bases and J dropped 7 bases, with 16 bases sitting between them. For the CDR3, the DNA is TGCAGTGCTAGCCCCCTGGGACTTAAAGAGCAGTACTTC. This sequence encodes CSASPLGLKEQYF.

This clonotype was recorded many times. This chain joins TRBV5-1 and TRBJ1-4, with 9 nucleotides matching TRBD1. J was trimmed by 0 bases and V by 4 bases; bases with no gene match: 4. CDR3 length equals 16 residues. Per the germline V gene, CDR1 is SGHRS and CDR2 is YFSETQ. The CDR3 protein is CASSPTGGATNEKLFF. CDR3 DNA sequence: TGCGCCAGCAGCCCTACAGGGGGCGCAACTAATGAAAAACTGTTTTTT.

There are a few counts of this clonotype. The chain has TRBV4-1 and TRBJ2-5, with 13 bases aligning to TRBD2. The CDR3 is made up of 15 amino acids. The trim removed 4 bases at V and 3 bases at J, leaving 2 bases unmatched. Per the germline V gene, CDR1 is MGHRA and CDR2 is YSYEKL. The CDR3 spells CASSPGLAGEETQYF. CDR3 nucleotides: TGCGCCAGCAGCCCTGGACTAGCGGGGGAAGAGACCCAGTACTTC.

This clonotype was seen a few times. The rearrangement links TRBV7-6 to TRBJ2-3; D is perhaps TRBD1 (6 bases). V lost 3 bases to trimming and J lost 1 base, with 14 bases between them. The germline gives CDR1 SGHVS, CDR2 FNYEAQ. This CDR3 spans 16 amino acids. The CDR3 DNA reads as TGTGCCAGCAGCTTCGAGGTACAGGGAGGCACAGATACGCAGTATTTT. Translated, it gives CASSFEVQGGTDTQYF.

A remark on this clonotype: A much larger clone differs from this one at a single base, so this may be a read error. The chain couples TRBV10-1 to TRBJ1-2, with TRBD1 as a possible D gene (5 bases). The V gene's germline CDR1 is WNHNN and CDR2 SYGVQD (reference sequence). The germline V and J ends were trimmed by 3 bases and 7 bases, with 15 bases remaining between them. This CDR3 comprises 14 residues. CDR3 protein: CASSEQDTPSGYTF. In DNA form, the CDR3 reads TGCGCCAGCAGTGAACAGGACACTCCCTCTGGCTACACCTTC.

The chain employs TRBV7-3 and TRBJ2-5; D ambiguous. The CDR3 has 13 residues. V was cut by 5 bases and J by 7 bases, with 14 bases left in between. Germline assignment: CDR1 SGHTA and CDR2 FQGTGA. The CDR3, as DNA: TGTGCCAGCAGCCCACAACGAGAGACGACCCAGTACTTC. It is translated as CASSPQRETTQYF.

This clonotype was recorded many times. V and J are TRBV7-7 and TRBJ1-1; TRBD1 matches at 8 bases. V dropped 4 bases and J dropped 1; count of bases not matched to a gene: 26. This CDR3 has 22 amino acids. Germline loops: CDR1 SSHAT, CDR2 FNYEAQ (reference sequence). CDR3 nucleotide sequence: TGTGCCAGCAGCTCCCGGAAATGGTATCTAGAGATATCGGACAGGGAGAACACTGAAGCTTTCTTT. As protein: CASSSRKWYLEISDRENTEAFF.

Many counts were recorded for this clonotype. The V gene is TRBV20-1, the J gene TRBJ2-5; maybe TRBD2 (6 bases). Trimming pared 1 base from V and 2 bases from J, leaving 11 bases between. The CDR3 is 14 residues long. Germline V gene data show CDR1 as DFQATT and CDR2 as SNEGSKA (reference sequence). CDR3 nucleotides: TGCAGTGCTAGAGTCCTAGCGCGACAAGAGACCCAGTACTTC. Translation: CSARVLARQETQYF.

This clonotype was detected ten times or more. The rearrangement uses TRBV7-3 and TRBJ1-1; maybe TRBD1 (6 bases). Germline V gene sequence: CDR1 SGHTA, CDR2 FQGTGA. This CDR3 is 15 amino acids long. The germline V and J ends were trimmed by 7 bases and 4 bases, with 19 bases remaining between them. Here the CDR3 reads CASTFNGGGFTEAFF. The CDR3 DNA sequence: TGTGCCAGCACCTTCAACGGAGGGGGTTTCACTGAAGCTTTCTTT.

This clonotype was seen at least ten times. The gene calls are TRBV29-1 and TRBJ1-4, with D possibly TRBD1 on 6 matching bases. CDR3 size: 15 residues. Germline V gives CDR1 SQVTM, CDR2 ANQGSEA. V was clipped by 4 bases and J by 13 bases, with 25 bases between them. CDR3 residues: CSVVSPGQHSFRLFF. The CDR3 DNA reads as TGCAGCGTTGTCTCTCCGGGACAACACTCATTTAGACTGTTTTTT.

This clonotype was detected a few times. This sequence joins TRBV29-1 and TRBJ2-7, with D possibly matching TRBD1 (5 bases). Germline CDR1 reads SQVTM; CDR2 reads ANQGSEA. Between the trimmed V and J ends, which lost 3 bases and 7 bases, there was a span of 16 bases. CDR3 length equals 13 residues. The CDR3 is CSVDVSQGGEQYF. CDR3 bases: TGCAGCGTTGATGTCTCTCAGGGCGGAGAGCAGTACTTC.

This clonotype has ten or more counts. J is TRBJ2-7 and V is TRBV3-1, with D maybe TRBD1 (5 bases). V shed 2 bases and J shed 0 bases, with 8 bases lying between them. CDR1 is LGHDT, CDR2 YNNKEL, per germline (reference sequence). The CDR3 totals 14 residues. CDR3 in amino acids: CASSQPTDSYEQYF. The CDR3 bases are TGTGCCAGCAGCCAACCGACAGACTCCTACGAGCAGTACTTC.

This clonotype was detected ten times or more. The rearrangement links TRBV27 to TRBJ1-1, with D hard to call. CDR1 is MNHEY, CDR2 SMNVEV, per germline (reference sequence). Trimming pared 5 bases from V and 1 base from J, leaving 11 bases between. The CDR3 runs 14 residues. CDR3 residues: CASSLNWGNTEAFF. CDR3 bases: TGTGCCAGCAGTCTGAATTGGGGGAACACTGAAGCTTTCTTT.

This clonotype was detected ten times or more. V is TRBV5-5 and J is TRBJ2-1; D not resolved. This CDR3 has 15 amino acids. Germline V gives CDR1 SGHKS, CDR2 YYEKEE (reference sequence). Trimming removed 4 bases from V and 8 bases from J, with 19 bases in between. CDR3 loop: CASSLPAGLVDEQFF. The CDR3 coding sequence is TGTGCCAGCAGCCTGCCGGCAGGTCTGGTCGATGAGCAGTTCTTC.

The chain is built from TRBV18 and TRBJ1-6; D is unresolved. Germline loops: CDR1 KGHSH, CDR2 LQKENI. Trimming took 4 bases from V and 4 from J, leaving 11 bases between them. The CDR3 loop spans 15 amino acids. The CDR3 reads CASSLGSSYNSPLHF. The CDR3 DNA sequence: TGTGCCAGCTCACTGGGGAGCTCATATAATTCACCCCTCCACTTT.

This clonotype was counted between two and nine times. This chain uses TRBV20-1 with TRBJ2-1, with 9 bases lining up with TRBD1. CDR3 size: 15 residues. After removal of 4 bases from V and 5 bases from J, the junction contained 9 bases not matched to a gene. The germline V gene encodes CDR1 DFQATT and CDR2 SNEGSKA (reference sequence). CDR3 region: CSATLGTGPNNEQFF. The CDR3 coding sequence is TGCAGTGCTACACTCGGGACAGGGCCTAACAATGAGCAGTTCTTC.

The chain employs TRBV5-1 and TRBJ2-5; possibly TRBD2 for D (6 bases). The germline V gene has CDR1 SGHRS and CDR2 YFSETQ. V was clipped by 7 bases and J by 2 bases, with 12 bases between them. This CDR3 comprises 13 residues. CDR3 DNA: TGCGCCAGCGGGCGGGGAAGTCAAGAGACCCAGTACTTC. Its translation: CASGRGSQETQYF.

This clonotype was detected many times. This chain joins TRBV20-1 and TRBJ2-1, with 9 bases lining up with TRBD2. V lost 5 bases to trimming and J lost 9 bases; unmatched junction nucleotides: 11. The CDR3 runs to 14 residues. CDR1 is DFQATT and CDR2 is SNEGSKA in the germline V gene (reference sequence). The CDR3 protein is CSAPGAGGHAEQFF. CDR3 nucleotides: TGCAGTGCTCCTGGGGCGGGGGGGCATGCTGAGCAGTTCTTC.